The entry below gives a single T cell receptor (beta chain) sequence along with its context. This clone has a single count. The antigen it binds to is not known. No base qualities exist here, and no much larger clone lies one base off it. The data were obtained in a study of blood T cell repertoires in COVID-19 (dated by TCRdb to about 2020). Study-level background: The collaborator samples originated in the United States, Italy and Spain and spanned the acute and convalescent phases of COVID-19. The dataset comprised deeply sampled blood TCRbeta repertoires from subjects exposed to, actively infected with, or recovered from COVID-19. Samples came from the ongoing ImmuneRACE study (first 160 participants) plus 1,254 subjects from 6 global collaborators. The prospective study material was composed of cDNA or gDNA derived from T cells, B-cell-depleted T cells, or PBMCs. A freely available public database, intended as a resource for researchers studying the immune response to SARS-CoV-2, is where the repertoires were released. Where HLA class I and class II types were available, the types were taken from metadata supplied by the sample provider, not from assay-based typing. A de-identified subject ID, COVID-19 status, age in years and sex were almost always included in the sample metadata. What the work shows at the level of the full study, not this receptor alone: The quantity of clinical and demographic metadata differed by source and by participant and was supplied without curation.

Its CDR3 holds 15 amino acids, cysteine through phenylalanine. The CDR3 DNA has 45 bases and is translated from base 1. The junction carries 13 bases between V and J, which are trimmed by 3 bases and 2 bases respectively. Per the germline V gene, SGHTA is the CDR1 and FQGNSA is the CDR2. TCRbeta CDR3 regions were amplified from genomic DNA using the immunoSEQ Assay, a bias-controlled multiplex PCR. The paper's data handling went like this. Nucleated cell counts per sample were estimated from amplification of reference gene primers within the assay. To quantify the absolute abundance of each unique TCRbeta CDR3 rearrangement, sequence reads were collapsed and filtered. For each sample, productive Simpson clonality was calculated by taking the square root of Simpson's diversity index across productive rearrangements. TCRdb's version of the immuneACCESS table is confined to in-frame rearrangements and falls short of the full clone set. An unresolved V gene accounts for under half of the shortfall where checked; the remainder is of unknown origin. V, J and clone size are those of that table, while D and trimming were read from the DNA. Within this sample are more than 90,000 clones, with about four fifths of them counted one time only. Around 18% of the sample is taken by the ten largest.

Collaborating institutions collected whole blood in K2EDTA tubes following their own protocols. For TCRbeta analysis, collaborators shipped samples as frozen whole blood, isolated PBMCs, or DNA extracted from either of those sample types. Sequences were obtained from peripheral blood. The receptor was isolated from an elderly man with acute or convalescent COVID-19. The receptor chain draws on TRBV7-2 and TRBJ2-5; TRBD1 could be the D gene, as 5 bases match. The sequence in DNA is TGTGCCAGCAGCTTTTCAGGCAGGGCACAAGAGACCCAGTACTTC. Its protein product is CASSFSGRAQETQYF.